This entry is about one T cell receptor beta chain. As yet, its antigen is unknown. The ends lost 2 bases at V and 2 bases at J; junction bases unmatched: 5. Germline assignment: CDR1 SEHNR and CDR2 FQNEAQ (reference sequence). The CDR3 is 15 residues long. These data originate in a study of T cells after yellow fever vaccination. Findings and caveats of the study: Weaker overall was a secondary response that nonetheless peaked faster, on day 5 versus 15. A minor fraction of clonotypes spanned both CD4 and CD8 compartments.

A single record per CDR3 protein comes from TCRdb applying MiXCR to the 5' RACE reads. The data show around 350,000 distinct CDR3 sequences, around 6.5% seen once. The clonotype was recovered from a man aged 30-40 years who received the YFV17D yellow fever vaccine. The material was PBMCs, obtained 5 days after the yellow fever booster vaccination. The chain combines TRBV7-9 with TRBJ2-5; 7 positions agree with TRBD1. The CDR3 nucleotides are TGTGCCAGCAGCTTACTATCGGGACAGCAAGAGACCCAGTACTTC. Protein: CASSLLSGQQETQYF.